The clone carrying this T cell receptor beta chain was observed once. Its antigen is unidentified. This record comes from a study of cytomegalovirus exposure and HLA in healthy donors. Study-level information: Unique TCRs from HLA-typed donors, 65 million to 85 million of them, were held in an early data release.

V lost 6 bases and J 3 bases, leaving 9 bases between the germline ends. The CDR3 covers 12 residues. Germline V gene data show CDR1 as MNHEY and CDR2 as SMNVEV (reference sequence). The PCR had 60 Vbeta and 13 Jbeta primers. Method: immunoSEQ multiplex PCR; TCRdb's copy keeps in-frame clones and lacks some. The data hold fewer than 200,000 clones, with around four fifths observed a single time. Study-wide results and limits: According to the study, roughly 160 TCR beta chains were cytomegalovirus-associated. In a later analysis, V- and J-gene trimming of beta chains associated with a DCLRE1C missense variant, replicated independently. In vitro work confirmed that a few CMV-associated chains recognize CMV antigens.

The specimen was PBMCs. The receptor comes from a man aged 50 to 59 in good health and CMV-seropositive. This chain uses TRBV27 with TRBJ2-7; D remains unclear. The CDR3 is CASRKEYYEQYF. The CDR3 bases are TGTGCCAGCAGAAAGGAGTACTACGAGCAGTACTTC.